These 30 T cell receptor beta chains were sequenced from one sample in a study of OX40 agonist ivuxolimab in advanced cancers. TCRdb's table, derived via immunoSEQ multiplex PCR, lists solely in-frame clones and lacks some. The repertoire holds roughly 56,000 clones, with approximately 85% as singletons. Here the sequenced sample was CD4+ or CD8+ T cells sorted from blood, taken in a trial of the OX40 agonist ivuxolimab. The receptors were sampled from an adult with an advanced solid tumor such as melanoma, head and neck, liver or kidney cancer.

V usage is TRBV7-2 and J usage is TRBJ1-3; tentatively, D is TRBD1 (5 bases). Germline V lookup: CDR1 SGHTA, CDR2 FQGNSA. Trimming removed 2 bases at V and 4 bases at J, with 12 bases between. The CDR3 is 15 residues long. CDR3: CASSLRSQGGNTIYF. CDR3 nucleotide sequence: TGTGCCAGCAGCTTACGGTCTCAGGGCGGAAACACCATATATTTT.

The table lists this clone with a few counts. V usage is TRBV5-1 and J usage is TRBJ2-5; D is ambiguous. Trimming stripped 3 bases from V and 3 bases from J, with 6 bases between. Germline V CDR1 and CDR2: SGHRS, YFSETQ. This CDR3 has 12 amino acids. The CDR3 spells CASSSWKETQYF. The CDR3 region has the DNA TGCGCCAGCAGCTCATGGAAAGAGACCCAGTACTTC.

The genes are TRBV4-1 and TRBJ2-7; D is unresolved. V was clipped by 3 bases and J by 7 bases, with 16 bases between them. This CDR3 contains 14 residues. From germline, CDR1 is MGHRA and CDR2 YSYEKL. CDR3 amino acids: CASSHGRHVGEQYF. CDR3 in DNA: TGCGCCAGCAGCCATGGACGCCACGTAGGGGAGCAGTACTTC.

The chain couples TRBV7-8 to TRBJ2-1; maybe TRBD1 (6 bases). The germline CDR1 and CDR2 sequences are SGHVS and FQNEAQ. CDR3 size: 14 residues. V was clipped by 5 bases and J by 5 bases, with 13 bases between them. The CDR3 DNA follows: TGTGCCAGCAGCCCTCTCAGGGGTAACAATGAGCAGTTCTTC. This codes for CASSPLRGNNEQFF.

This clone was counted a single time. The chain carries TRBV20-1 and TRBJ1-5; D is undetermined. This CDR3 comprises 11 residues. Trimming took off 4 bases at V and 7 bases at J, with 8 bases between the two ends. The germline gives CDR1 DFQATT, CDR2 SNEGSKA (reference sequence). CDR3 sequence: CSAKGGQPQHF. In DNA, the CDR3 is TGCAGTGCTAAGGGTGGACAGCCCCAGCATTTT.

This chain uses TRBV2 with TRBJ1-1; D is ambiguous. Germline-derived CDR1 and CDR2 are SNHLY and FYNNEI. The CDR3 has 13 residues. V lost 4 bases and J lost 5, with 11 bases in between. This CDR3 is CASSGTGETEAFF. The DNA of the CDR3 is TGTGCCAGCAGTGGAACGGGAGAGACTGAAGCTTTCTTT.

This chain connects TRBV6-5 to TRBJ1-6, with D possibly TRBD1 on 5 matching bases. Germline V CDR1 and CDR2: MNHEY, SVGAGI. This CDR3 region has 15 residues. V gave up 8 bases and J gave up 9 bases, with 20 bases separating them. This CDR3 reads CASGREPGGGSPLHF. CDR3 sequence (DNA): TGTGCCAGCGGTAGGGAACCCGGGGGGGGTTCACCCCTCCACTTT.

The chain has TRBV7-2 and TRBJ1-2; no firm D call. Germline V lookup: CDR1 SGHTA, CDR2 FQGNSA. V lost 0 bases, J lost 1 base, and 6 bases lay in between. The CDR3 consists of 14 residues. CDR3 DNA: TGTGCCAGCAGCTTAGCAATACTTAACTATGGCTACACCTTC. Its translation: CASSLAILNYGYTF. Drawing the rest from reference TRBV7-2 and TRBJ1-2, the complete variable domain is GAGVSQSPSNKVTEKGKDVELRCDPISGHTALYWYRQSLGQGLEFLIYFQGNSAPDKSGLPSDRFSAERTGGSVSTLTIQRTQQEDSAVYLCASSLAILNYGYTFGSGTRLTVV.

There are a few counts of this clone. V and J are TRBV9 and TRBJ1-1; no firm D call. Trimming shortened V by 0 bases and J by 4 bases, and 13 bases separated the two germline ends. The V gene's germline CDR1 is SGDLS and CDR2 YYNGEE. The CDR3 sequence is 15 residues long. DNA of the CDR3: TGTGCCAGCAGCGTAGTGCCCAGCACAGCCACTGAAGCTTTCTTT. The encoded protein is CASSVVPSTATEAFF.

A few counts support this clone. The CDR3 DNA reads as TGTGCCAGTGGCCATGGACAGGGGCTGGGACAGCCCCAGCATTTT. Amino acid sequence: CASGHGQGLGQPQHF. This chain uses TRBV19 with TRBJ1-5; 9 bases map to TRBD1. V lost 8 bases and J lost 7; bases outside the gene matches: 12. The CDR3 loop spans 15 amino acids. Germline V gene data show CDR1 as LNHDA and CDR2 as SQIVND (reference sequence).

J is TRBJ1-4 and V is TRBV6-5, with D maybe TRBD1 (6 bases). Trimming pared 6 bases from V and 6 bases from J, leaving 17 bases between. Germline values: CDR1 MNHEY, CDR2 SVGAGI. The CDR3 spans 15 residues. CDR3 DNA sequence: TGTGCCAGCAGCAACCTGGGGGGGCCGGATGAAAAACTGTTTTTT. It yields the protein CASSNLGGPDEKLFF.

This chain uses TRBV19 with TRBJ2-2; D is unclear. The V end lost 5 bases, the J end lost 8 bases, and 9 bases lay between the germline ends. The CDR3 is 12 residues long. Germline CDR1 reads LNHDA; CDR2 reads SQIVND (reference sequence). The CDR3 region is CASSRLLGELFF. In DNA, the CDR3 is TGTGCCAGTAGTCGACTCTTGGGGGAGCTGTTTTTT.

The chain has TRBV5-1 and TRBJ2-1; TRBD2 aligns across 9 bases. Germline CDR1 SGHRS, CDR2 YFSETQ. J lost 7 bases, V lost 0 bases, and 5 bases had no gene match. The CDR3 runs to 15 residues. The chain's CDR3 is CASSLGGGAGNEQFF. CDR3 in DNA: TGCGCCAGCAGCTTGGGCGGGGGGGCCGGTAATGAGCAGTTCTTC.

CDR3 amino acids: CASSPSGTSTDTQYF. The CDR3 DNA is TGTGCCAGCTCACCCTCCGGGACCAGCACAGATACGCAGTATTTT. This chain links TRBV18 with TRBJ2-3, with D possibly being TRBD1 or TRBD2 (5 bases each). Trimming shortened V by 3 bases and J by 0 bases, and 10 bases separated the two germline ends. This CDR3 comprises 15 residues. Germline values: CDR1 KGHSH, CDR2 LQKENI.

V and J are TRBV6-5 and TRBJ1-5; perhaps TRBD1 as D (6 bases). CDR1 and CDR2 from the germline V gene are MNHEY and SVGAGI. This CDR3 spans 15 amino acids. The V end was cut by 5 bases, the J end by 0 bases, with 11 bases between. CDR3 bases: TGTGCCAGCAGTCCCAAAGGGGGTAGCAATCAGCCCCAGCATTTT. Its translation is CASSPKGGSNQPQHF.

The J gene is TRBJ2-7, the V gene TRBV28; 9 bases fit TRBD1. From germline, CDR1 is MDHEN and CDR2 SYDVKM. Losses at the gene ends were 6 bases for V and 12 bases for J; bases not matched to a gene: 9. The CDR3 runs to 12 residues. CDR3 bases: TGTGCCAGCAGCCTTGCCGACAGGGGGTGGTACTTC. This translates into CASSLADRGWYF.

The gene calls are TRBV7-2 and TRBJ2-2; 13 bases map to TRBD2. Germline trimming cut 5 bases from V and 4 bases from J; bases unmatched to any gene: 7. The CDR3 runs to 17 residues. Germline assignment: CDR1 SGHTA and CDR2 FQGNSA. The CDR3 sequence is CASSRLAGGYSTGELFF. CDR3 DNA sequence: TGTGCCAGCAGCAGACTAGCGGGGGGTTACTCCACCGGGGAGCTGTTTTTT.

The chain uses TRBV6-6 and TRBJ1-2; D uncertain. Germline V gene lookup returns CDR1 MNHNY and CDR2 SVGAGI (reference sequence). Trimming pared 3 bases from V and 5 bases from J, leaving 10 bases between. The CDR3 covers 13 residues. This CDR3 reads CASSYGEVYGYTF. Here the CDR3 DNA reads TGTGCCAGCAGTTATGGAGAGGTTTATGGCTACACCTTC.

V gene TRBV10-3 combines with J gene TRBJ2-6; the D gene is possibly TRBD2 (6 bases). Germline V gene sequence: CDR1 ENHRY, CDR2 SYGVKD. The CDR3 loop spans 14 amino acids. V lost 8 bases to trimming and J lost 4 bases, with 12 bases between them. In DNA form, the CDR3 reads TGTGCCATCCATCCAGGGAGGGGGGCCAACGTCCTGACTTTC. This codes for CAIHPGRGANVLTF.

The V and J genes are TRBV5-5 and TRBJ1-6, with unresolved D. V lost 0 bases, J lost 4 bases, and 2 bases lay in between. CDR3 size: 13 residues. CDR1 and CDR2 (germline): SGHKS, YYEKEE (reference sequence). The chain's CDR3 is CASSLAYNSPLHF. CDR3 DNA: TGTGCCAGCAGCTTGGCTTATAATTCACCCCTCCACTTT.

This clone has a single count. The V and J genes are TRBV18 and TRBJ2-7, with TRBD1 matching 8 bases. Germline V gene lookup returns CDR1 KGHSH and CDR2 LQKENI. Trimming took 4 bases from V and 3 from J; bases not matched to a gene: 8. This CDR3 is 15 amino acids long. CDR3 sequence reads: CASSRAGTGGYEQYF. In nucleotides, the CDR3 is TGTGCCAGCTCACGAGCCGGGACAGGAGGCTACGAGCAGTACTTC. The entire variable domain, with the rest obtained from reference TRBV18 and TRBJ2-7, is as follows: NAGVMQNPRHLVRRRGQEARLRCSPMKGHSHVYWYRQLPEEGLKFMVYLQKENIIDESGMPKERFSAEFPKEGPSILRIQQVVRGDSAAYFCASSRAGTGGYEQYFGPGTRLTVT.

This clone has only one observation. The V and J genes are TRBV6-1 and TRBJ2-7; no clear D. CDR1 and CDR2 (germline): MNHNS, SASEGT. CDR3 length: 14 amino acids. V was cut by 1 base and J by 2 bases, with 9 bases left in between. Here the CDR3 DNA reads TGTGCCAGCAGTGAAGAGGCGGCGGCCTACGAGCAGTACTTC. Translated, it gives CASSEEAAAYEQYF.

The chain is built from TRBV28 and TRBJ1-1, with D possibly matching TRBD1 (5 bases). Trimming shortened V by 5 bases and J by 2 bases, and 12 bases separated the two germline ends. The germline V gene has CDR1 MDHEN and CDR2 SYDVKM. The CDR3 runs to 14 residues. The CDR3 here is CASSPPGGNTEAFF. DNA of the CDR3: TGTGCCAGCAGTCCCCCCGGGGGAAACACTGAAGCTTTCTTT.

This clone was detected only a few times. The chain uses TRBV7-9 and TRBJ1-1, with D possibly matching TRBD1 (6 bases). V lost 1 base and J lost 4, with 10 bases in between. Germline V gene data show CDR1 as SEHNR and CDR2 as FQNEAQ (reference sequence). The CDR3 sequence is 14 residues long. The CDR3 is CASSLEGRGTEAFF. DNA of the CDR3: TGTGCCAGCAGCTTAGAGGGCAGGGGCACTGAAGCTTTCTTT.

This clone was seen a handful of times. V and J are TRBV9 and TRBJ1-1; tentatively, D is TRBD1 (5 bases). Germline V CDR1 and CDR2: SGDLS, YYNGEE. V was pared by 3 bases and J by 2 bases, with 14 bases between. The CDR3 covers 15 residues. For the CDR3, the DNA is TGTGCCAGCAGCGGTCCCGGGGGATCCAACACTGAAGCTTTCTTT. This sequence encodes CASSGPGGSNTEAFF.

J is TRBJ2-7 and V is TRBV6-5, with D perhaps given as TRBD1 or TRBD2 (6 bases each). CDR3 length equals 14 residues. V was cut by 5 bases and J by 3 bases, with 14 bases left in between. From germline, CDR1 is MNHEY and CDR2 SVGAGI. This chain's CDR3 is CASSHGGGGYEQYF. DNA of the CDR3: TGTGCCAGCAGTCACGGAGGGGGAGGCTACGAGCAGTACTTC.

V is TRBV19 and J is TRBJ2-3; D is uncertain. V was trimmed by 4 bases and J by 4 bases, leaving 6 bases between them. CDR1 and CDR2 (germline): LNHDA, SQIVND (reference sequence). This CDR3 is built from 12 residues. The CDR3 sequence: CASSTQPDTQYF. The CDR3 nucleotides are TGTGCCAGTAGTACGCAACCAGATACGCAGTATTTT.

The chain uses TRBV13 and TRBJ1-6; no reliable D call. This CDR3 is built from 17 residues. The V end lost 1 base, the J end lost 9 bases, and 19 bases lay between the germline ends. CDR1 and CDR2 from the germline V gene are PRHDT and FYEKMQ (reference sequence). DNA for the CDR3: TGTGCCAGCAGCTTAGTTCGCGGTGATTGGGTTCGTTCACCCCTCCACTTT. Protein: CASSLVRGDWVRSPLHF.

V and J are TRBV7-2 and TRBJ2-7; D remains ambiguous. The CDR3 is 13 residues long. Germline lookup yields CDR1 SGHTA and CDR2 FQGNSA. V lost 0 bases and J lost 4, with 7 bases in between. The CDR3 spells CASSLAPRYEQYF. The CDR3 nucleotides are TGTGCCAGCAGCTTAGCGCCTAGGTACGAGCAGTACTTC. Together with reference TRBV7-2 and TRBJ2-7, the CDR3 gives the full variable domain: GAGVSQSPSNKVTEKGKDVELRCDPISGHTALYWYRQSLGQGLEFLIYFQGNSAPDKSGLPSDRFSAERTGGSVSTLTIQRTQQEDSAVYLCASSLAPRYEQYFGPGTRLTVT.

In DNA form, the CDR3 reads TGCGCCAGCAGCCCGCAGCGGCGGGGGGGGGTAGGAAACATTCAGTACTTC. The encoded protein is CASSPQRRGGVGNIQYF. The chain combines TRBV4-3 with TRBJ2-4; 9 bases fit TRBD2. CDR3 length: 17 residues. V lost 4 bases and J lost 6; bases outside the gene matches: 13. Germline CDR1 and CDR2: LGHNA and YSLEER.